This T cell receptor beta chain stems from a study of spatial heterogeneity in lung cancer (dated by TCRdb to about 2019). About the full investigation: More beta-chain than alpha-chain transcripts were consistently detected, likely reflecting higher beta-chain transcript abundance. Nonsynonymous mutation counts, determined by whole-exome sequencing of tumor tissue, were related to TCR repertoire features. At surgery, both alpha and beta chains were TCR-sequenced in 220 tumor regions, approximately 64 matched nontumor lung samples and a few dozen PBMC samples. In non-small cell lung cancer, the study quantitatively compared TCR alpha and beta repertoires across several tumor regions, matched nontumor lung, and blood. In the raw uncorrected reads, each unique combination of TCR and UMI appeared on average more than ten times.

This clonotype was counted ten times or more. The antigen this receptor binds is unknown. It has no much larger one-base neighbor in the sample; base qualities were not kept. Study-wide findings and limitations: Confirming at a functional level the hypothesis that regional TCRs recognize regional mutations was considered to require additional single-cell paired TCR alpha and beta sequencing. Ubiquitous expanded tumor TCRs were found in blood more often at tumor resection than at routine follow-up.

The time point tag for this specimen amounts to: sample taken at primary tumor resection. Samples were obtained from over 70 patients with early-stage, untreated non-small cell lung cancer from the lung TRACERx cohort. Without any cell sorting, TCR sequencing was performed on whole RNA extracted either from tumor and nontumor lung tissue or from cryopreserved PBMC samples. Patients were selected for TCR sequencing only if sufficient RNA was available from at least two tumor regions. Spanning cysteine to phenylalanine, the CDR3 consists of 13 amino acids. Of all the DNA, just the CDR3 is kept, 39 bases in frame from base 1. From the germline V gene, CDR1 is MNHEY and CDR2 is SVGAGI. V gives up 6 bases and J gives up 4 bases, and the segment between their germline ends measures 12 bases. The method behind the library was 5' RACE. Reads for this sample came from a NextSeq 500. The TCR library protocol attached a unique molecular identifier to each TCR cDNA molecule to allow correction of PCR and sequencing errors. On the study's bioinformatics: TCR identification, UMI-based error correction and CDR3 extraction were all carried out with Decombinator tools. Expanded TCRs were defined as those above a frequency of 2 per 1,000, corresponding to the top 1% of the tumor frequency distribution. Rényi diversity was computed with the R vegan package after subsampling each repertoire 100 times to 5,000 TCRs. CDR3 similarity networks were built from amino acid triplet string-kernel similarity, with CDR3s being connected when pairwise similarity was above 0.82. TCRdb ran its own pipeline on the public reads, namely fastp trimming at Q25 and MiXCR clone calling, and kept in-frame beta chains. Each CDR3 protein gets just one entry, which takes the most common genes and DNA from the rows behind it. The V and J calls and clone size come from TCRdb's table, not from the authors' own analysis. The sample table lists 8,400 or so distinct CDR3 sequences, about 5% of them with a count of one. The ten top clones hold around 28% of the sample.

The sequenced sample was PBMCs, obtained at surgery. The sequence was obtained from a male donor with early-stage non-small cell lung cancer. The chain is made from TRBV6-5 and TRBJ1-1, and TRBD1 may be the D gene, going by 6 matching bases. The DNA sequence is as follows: TGTGCCAGCAGCCCGGGCAGGGGCACTGAAGCTTTCTTT. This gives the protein CASSPGRGTEAFF.